The present entry profiles one T cell receptor beta chain with its context. Its antigen is not known. These data originate in a study of shared clonotypes between healthy human individuals. General study results and limits: The naive CD4 repertoires of several donors were compared, and approximately 4.7% of clonotypes were shared. With few donors, the genetic and exposure-history diversity represented was limited.

Several immunoSEQ plates received, in even portions, the genomic DNA of each subset. In replicate PCRs of sorted subsets, 150 to 200 ng DNA, approximately 28,000 T cell genomes, was used. The method was immunoSEQ multiplex PCR; TCRdb's version includes in-frame clones alone and lacks a portion of them. The data contain some 2,500,000 clones, 85% to 95% of them singletons. V lost 3 bases, J lost 3 bases, and 5 bases stayed unmatched. Germline V gives CDR1 SGHTA, CDR2 FQGNSA. The CDR3 runs 14 residues. This sequence originates from a young man in good health. Some clones in this sample may be carry-over from other donors' samples. The material sequenced was naive CD4+ T cells from PBMCs. The subset: CD45RA+ positively selected. J is TRBJ2-7 and V is TRBV7-2; TRBD2 matches 7 bases. The CDR3 loop reads CASSLGRVLYEQYF. The CDR3 coding sequence is TGTGCCAGCAGCTTGGGGAGGGTTCTCTACGAGCAGTACTTC.